These T cell receptor beta chains were read from a single sample in a study of cytomegalovirus exposure and HLA in healthy donors. Assay used: immunoSEQ multiplex PCR; TCRdb lists only in-frame clones, some missing. The sample holds about 64,000 clones, 65% to 90% seen once. The specimen sequenced was PBMCs. The source of these receptors is a female donor in good health and CMV-seronegative. CDR3s include the opening cysteine and the closing phenylalanine or tryptophan. A D gene is named only where the DNA matches it firmly. Size tells how often a clone was seen (once, few, many) or the class of an expanded clone, and some rows leave it out.

>15|-|TRBJ1-5|TRBV5-1|-
TGCGCCAGCAGCTTGAATGATGGGGCAGACCAGCCCCAGCATTTT
CASSLNDGADQPQHF
>13|-|TRBJ2-7|TRBV30|TRBD1
TGTGCCTGGGCTGACAGGGGGCCCTACGAGCAGTACTTC
CAWADRGPYEQYF
>15|-|TRBJ1-3|TRBV9|-
TGTGCCAGCAGCGTAGATGGGGGCCCTGGAAACACCATATATTTT
CASSVDGGPGNTIYF
>16|-|TRBJ2-1|TRBV5-1|TRBD2
TGCGCCAGCAGCTATGTAGCGGGAGGAAGTTTAAATGAGCAGTTCTTC
CASSYVAGGSLNEQFF
>18|few|TRBJ1-6|TRBV4-1|-
TGCGCCAGCAGCCAAGAGGATCCCAGGGCAAACTATAATTCACCCCTCCACTTT
CASSQEDPRANYNSPLHF
>14|-|TRBJ2-1|TRBV11-3|TRBD2
TGTGCCAGCAGTCCTAGCGGGGCCTACAATGAGCAGTTCTTC
CASSPSGAYNEQFF
>13|-|TRBJ1-1|TRBV6-1|-
TGTGCCAGCAGTGATGTCGGTTACACTGAAGCTTTCTTT
CASSDVGYTEAFF
>15|-|TRBJ2-4|TRBV18|TRBD2
TGTGCCAGCTCACCAGGGGAGGGAGAGGGGAACATTCAGTACTTC
CASSPGEGEGNIQYF
>14|-|TRBJ1-1|TRBV19|-
TGTGCCAGTAGTCCCGCGCGTGAGAACACTGAAGCTTTCTTT
CASSPARENTEAFF
>14|-|TRBJ1-2|TRBV28|-
TGTGCCAGCAGTCCCCCTGGGGGGGACTATGGCTACACCTTC
CASSPPGGDYGYTF
>13|-|TRBJ2-5|TRBV6-4|TRBD1
TGTGCCAGCCCTGTGGACAGGGCAGAGACCCAGTACTTC
CASPVDRAETQYF
>15|-|TRBJ2-2|TRBV9|-
TGTGCCAGCAGCGTTCGGGTCTCGAACACCGGGGAGCTGTTTTTT
CASSVRVSNTGELFF
>13|once|TRBJ1-2|TRBV27|-
TGTGCCAGCAGTGGCGGGACGGTATATGGCTACACCTTC
CASSGGTVYGYTF
>12|-|TRBJ2-7|TRBV19|-
TGTGCCAGTAGTGACAGGTTGCACGAGCAGTACTTC
CASSDRLHEQYF
>14|-|TRBJ2-3|TRBV28|-
TGTGCCAGCAGTTTACTCTCCCGGGCAGATACGCAGTATTTT
CASSLLSRADTQYF
>17|-|TRBJ2-2|TRBV19|TRBD2
TGTGCCAGTAGTAGAACTAGCGGAGTAAGGGGGACCGGGGAGCTGTTTTTT
CASSRTSGVRGTGELFF
>16|-|TRBJ1-6|TRBV28|-
TGTGCCAGCAACCTTCCAGCGGGTCTTTATAATTCACCCCTCCACTTT
CASNLPAGLYNSPLHF
>15|-|TRBJ1-1|TRBV6-5|TRBD1
TGTGCCAGCAGATATTGGGGACAGGGGGACACTGAAGCTTTCTTT
CASRYWGQGDTEAFF
>16|-|TRBJ1-2|TRBV6-4|TRBD1
TGTGCCAGCAGTGAAGGGGTCGGGACAGGAACCTATGGCTACACCTTC
CASSEGVGTGTYGYTF
>16|-|TRBJ2-5|TRBV4-2|-
TGTGCCAGCAGCCGCAACAGGGTTGGGGAGAGGGAGACCCAGTACTTC
CASSRNRVGERETQYF
>15|-|TRBJ1-6|TRBV6-4|-
TGTGCCAGCAGAGACGGACAGAGAGATAATTCACCCCTCCACTTT
CASRDGQRDNSPLHF
>14|once|TRBJ1-5|TRBV2|-
TGTGCCAGCACCAGGGCTAGTAGCAATCAGCCCCAGCATTTT
CASTRASSNQPQHF
>16|-|TRBJ2-7|TRBV14|TRBD2
TGTGCCAGCAGCCAAGTGAGAGCGGGGGGCTTCTACGAGCAGTACTTC
CASSQVRAGGFYEQYF
>15|-|TRBJ1-2|TRBV6-1|TRBD1
TGTGCCAGCAGTGCACGGACAGGGGTAGGGTATGGCTACACCTTC
CASSARTGVGYGYTF
>14|-|TRBJ2-3|TRBV5-1|-
TGCGCCAGCAGCGGTTCGACTAGCACAGATACGCAGTATTTT
CASSGSTSTDTQYF
>15|-|TRBJ1-5|TRBV5-1|TRBD1
TGCGCCAGCAGCTTGGGGGGACAGGGTAGCCAGCCCCAGCATTTT
CASSLGGQGSQPQHF
>13|-|TRBJ2-7|TRBV7-2|TRBD1
TGTGCCAGCAGCCCCCGGACAGGGATCGAGCAGTACTTC
CASSPRTGIEQYF
>12|-|TRBJ1-4|TRBV29-1|TRBD1
TGCAGCGTCAGACAGGGTAATGAAAAACTGTTTTTT
CSVRQGNEKLFF
>14|-|TRBJ2-5|TRBV5-6|TRBD1
TGTGCCAGCAGCGCGGGACAGGTCCAAGAGACCCAGTACTTC
CASSAGQVQETQYF
>15|few|TRBJ2-7|TRBV4-3|TRBD1
TGCGCCAGCAGCCTTAGCCGGGACAGCTCCTACGAGCAGTACTTC
CASSLSRDSSYEQYF
>15|-|TRBJ1-1|TRBV28|TRBD1
TGTGCCAGCAGCCTAAAGAGGGGGCTAAGAACTGAAGCTTTCTTT
CASSLKRGLRTEAFF
>16|-|TRBJ1-5|TRBV7-2|TRBD1
TGTGCCAGCAGCTCTTCAGGGGGATCCCGCAATCAGCCCCAGCATTTT
CASSSSGGSRNQPQHF
>16|-|TRBJ2-7|TRBV4-1|TRBD2
TGCGCCAGCAGCCAAGTGACTAGCGGGAGCACCTACGAGCAGTACTTC
CASSQVTSGSTYEQYF
>15|once|TRBJ1-3|TRBV9|-
TGTGCCAGCAGCGCAGGGACTATTTTAGGAAACACCATATATTTT
CASSAGTILGNTIYF
>13|-|TRBJ2-7|TRBV19|-
TGTGCCAGTACCGAAGGGGGCTCGGGGGAGCAGTGCTTC
CASTEGGSGEQCF
>12|-|TRBJ1-1|TRBV29-1|-
TGCAGCGTTTTCCTCCTCAGGGAAGGAGCTTTCTTT
CSVFLLREGAFF
>13|-|TRBJ1-2|TRBV5-1|-
TGCGCCAGCAGCCCCGAGGGATCCTATGGCTACACCTTC
CASSPEGSYGYTF
>15|-|TRBJ1-1|TRBV6-5|TRBD1
TGTGCCAGCAGTTACTCGCGACAGGGGACAACTGAAGCTTTCTTT
CASSYSRQGTTEAFF
>16|-|TRBJ2-1|TRBV5-1|-
TGCGCCAGCAGCGATACAGACAGCTTCTATTACAATGAGCAGTTCTTC
CASSDTDSFYYNEQFF
>15|-|TRBJ2-3|TRBV6-1|TRBD2
TGTGCCAGCAGTGAATGGACTAGCGTGTCAGATACGCAGTATTTT
CASSEWTSVSDTQYF
>16|few|TRBJ2-6|TRBV7-9|-
TGTGCCAGCAGCTTATCCGGGGAGGCTGGGGCCAACGTCCTGACTTTC
CASSLSGEAGANVLTF